A selection of T cell receptor beta chains follows, all from one sample in a study of blood T cells in healthy people across ages. From the 5' RACE reads, TCRdb called clonotypes with MiXCR, one entry per CDR3 protein. Of roughly 930,000 distinct CDR3 sequences in the sample, about 44% were seen once. Material for sequencing was blood. These receptors all stem from a man aged 30-40 years in good health. CDR3s leave out the opening cysteine and the closing phenylalanine or tryptophan. Fields, in order: V gene, CDR3 protein.

TRBV9	ASSTDSNNQPQH
TRBV4-3	ASSQDRQRETQY
TRBV28	ASSFQGSTDTQY
TRBV10-3	AISEQGDEQY
TRBV7-2	ASSLGRYSYEQY
TRBV28	ASSLPPTGGYGYT
TRBV9	ASSAEGKLDEQY
TRBV6-1	ASSELAAYSNQPQH
TRBV27	ASSPGFGSNQPQH
TRBV6-2/TRBV6-3	ASSYSVSSYEQY
TRBV28	ASSPLGMRQGNVYEQY
TRBV3-1	ASTQGGTDGEQY
TRBV3-1	ASSQQGMNQPQH
TRBV10-3	AISDWSSGRYEQY
TRBV20-1	SARDPNQETQY
TRBV20-1	SAADDRAYNEQF
TRBV5-1	ASSYPEGNTYEQY
TRBV28	ASSTGLMNTEAF
TRBV27	ASSLRQGTYEQY
TRBV27	ATTSEAGLYNEQF
TRBV10-3	AISDGTGSSGNTIY
TRBV2	ATMDQGVYEQY
TRBV3-1	ASSQDPLGWELF
TRBV7-3	ASSLSGRETDTQY
TRBV7-6	ASRDTTGSTYEQY
TRBV29-1	SVLRTGGTDTQY